The clone carrying this T cell receptor (beta chain) was seen a few times. What it recognizes is unknown. These data belong to a study of beta chain features in type 1 diabetes. Purity of each sorted population was above 98%. The sequenced template was cDNA made from the entire isolated RNA. Naive, central memory and regulatory T cell samples averaged around 3.8 million reads. Measured with immunoSEQ multiplex PCR; TCRdb has only the in-frame clones, and not every one. The top ten hold about 0.065% of the sample, which has roughly 500,000 clones, 30% seen once. Overall study findings and caveats: Insertions were fewer and deletions more numerous at VDJ junctions in type 1 diabetes patients.

The CDR3 totals 16 residues. Germline-derived CDR1 and CDR2 are SQVTM and ANQGSEA. Losses at the gene ends were 7 bases for V and 0 bases for J; bases not matched to a gene: 12. The chain carries TRBV29-1 and TRBJ2-1; 7 bases match TRBD1. The specimen was naive CD4+ T cells from blood. The sequence came from a man younger than 30 in good health. CDR3 in DNA: TGCAGCGCTTATGACAGGGTGTCGAGCTCCTACAATGAGCAGTTCTTC. Its protein product is CSAYDRVSSSYNEQFF.